Listed here is a single T cell receptor beta chain. Its antigen is not yet known. Per-nucleotide qualities are absent, and no much larger clonotype sits a single base away. Each collaborating institution followed its own protocols to collect whole blood in K2EDTA tubes. For TCRbeta analysis, collaborators shipped samples in one of three forms: frozen whole blood, isolated PBMCs, or DNA extracted from either of those sample types. The sample originates from a study of blood T cell repertoires in COVID-19 (dated by TCRdb to the early 2020s). Study-level background: Samples covering the acute and convalescent phases of COVID-19 were provided by collaborators in the United States, Italy and Spain. The prospective study material was composed of cDNA or gDNA derived from T cells, B-cell-depleted T cells, or PBMCs. Deeply sampled blood TCRbeta repertoires from subjects exposed to, actively infected with, or recovered from COVID-19 were included in the dataset. The repertoires were released in a freely available public database meant as a resource for research on the immune response to SARS-CoV-2. The samples were drawn from two sources: the first 160 participants of the ongoing ImmuneRACE study, and 1,000 to 1,500 subjects contributed by 6 global collaborators. A de-identified subject ID, COVID-19 status, age in years and sex were almost always included in the sample metadata. Where available, HLA class I and class II types were obtained from metadata supplied by the sample provider rather than from assay-based typing.

TCRbeta CDR3 regions were amplified from genomic DNA by means of the immunoSEQ Assay, a bias-controlled multiplex PCR. The paper's processing steps were these. The number of nucleated cells in each sample was estimated by amplification of reference gene primers within the assay. To quantify the absolute abundance of each unique TCRbeta CDR3 rearrangement, sequence reads were collapsed and filtered. Productive Simpson clonality was computed per sample as the square root of Simpson's diversity index over productive rearrangements. The table comes from immuneACCESS by way of TCRdb, which keeps in-frame sequences with V and J called. Part of the clones is missing from these tables; in studies checked, under half for an unresolved V gene and the rest for unknown reasons. That table is the source of V, J and clone size, and D and trimming were worked out from the DNA. The sample yields over 200,000 clones; 75% to 90% were counted once. Around 26% of the sample lies in the top ten.

The germline V gene (reference sequence) specifies LGHDT as CDR1 and YNNKEL as CDR2. There are 12 amino acids in the CDR3, from cysteine to phenylalanine inclusive. Only the CDR3 DNA stays, 36 bases, in frame from base 1. V ends up 6 bases short and J 6 bases short, with an unmatched junction base count of 4. Broad study findings and their caveats: The quantity of clinical and demographic metadata differed by source and by participant and was supplied without curation.

This chain is built from TRBV3-1 (or the pseudogene TRBV3-2) and TRBJ2-7, with TRBD1 matching 8 junction bases. Sequenced sample: peripheral blood. This clonotype was obtained from a man aged 35 to 55 with acute or convalescent COVID-19. In nucleotides, the sequence is TGTGCCAGCAGTCGAACAGGGGGCGAGCAGTACTTC. Its product reads: CASSRTGGEQYF.